These 12 T cell receptor beta chains were sequenced from one sample in a study of T cells in localized non-small cell lung cancer. TCRdb's copy holds only in-frame clones and misses some; the assay was immunoSEQ multiplex PCR. Of 6,000 or so clones in the sample, 35% to 50% were seen once. Sequenced material: lung tumor tissue, taken before any cancer treatment. The receptors originated from a woman aged 35-75 years with stage II squamous cell lung carcinoma.

The rearrangement joins TRBV19 to TRBJ2-1, with D perhaps matching TRBD2 (5 bases). Trimming stripped 3 bases from V and 7 bases from J, with 28 bases between. CDR1 is LNHDA, CDR2 SQIVND, per germline (reference sequence). This CDR3 is 19 amino acids long. This CDR3 is CASSMRRGQARDGGNEQFF. The CDR3 bases are TGTGCCAGTAGTATGAGACGAGGGCAAGCTCGAGATGGTGGGAATGAGCAGTTCTTC.

The genes are TRBV11-3 and TRBJ1-2; 9 nucleotides align to TRBD1. The CDR3 runs 15 residues. CDR1 is SGHNT, CDR2 YENEEA, per germline. The trim removed 5 bases at V and 4 bases at J, leaving 8 bases unmatched. The chain's CDR3 is CASSPGGTGTYGYTF. The DNA of the CDR3 is TGTGCCAGCAGCCCCGGAGGGACAGGGACCTATGGCTACACCTTC.

The V call is TRBV9, the J call TRBJ2-7; D uncertain. Germline values: CDR1 SGDLS, CDR2 YYNGEE. The germline V and J ends were trimmed by 5 bases and 0 bases, with 6 bases remaining between them. This CDR3 has 12 amino acids. The CDR3 region has the DNA TGTGCCAGCAGTAGCAGCTCCTACGAGCAGTACTTC. Protein product: CASSSSSYEQYF. The complete variable domain, with remaining parts taken from reference TRBV9 and TRBJ2-7, reads DSGVTQTPKHLITATGQRVTLRCSPRSGDLSVYWYQQSLDQGLQFLIQYYNGEERAKGNILERFSAQQFPDLHSELNLSSLELGDSALYFCASSSSSYEQYFGPGTRLTVT.

This clone was observed a few times. The chain couples TRBV9 to TRBJ1-3, with unresolved D. This CDR3 spans 12 amino acids. V gave up 6 bases and J gave up 0 bases, with 4 bases separating them. Germline values: CDR1 SGDLS, CDR2 YYNGEE. CDR3: CASTSSGNTIYF. In DNA form, the CDR3 reads TGTGCCAGCACCTCCTCTGGAAACACCATATATTTT.

V usage is TRBV30 and J usage is TRBJ1-1; D might be TRBD1 (6 bases). Germline V gives CDR1 GTSNPN, CDR2 SVGIG (reference sequence). This CDR3 spans 13 amino acids. Trimming left V 5 bases short and J 4 bases short, with 14 bases between. The CDR3 here is CAWSTGGLTEAFF. The CDR3, as DNA: TGTGCCTGGTCGACAGGAGGGCTCACTGAAGCTTTCTTT.

J is TRBJ2-2 and V is TRBV19; no firm D call. Per the germline V gene, CDR1 is LNHDA and CDR2 is SQIVND (reference sequence). V lost 1 base to trimming and J lost 5 bases, with 5 bases between them. The CDR3 loop spans 13 amino acids. The CDR3 region is CASSIGGTGELFF. The CDR3 DNA reads TGTGCCAGTAGTATAGGAGGTACCGGGGAGCTGTTTTTT. The whole variable domain, filled in from reference TRBV19 and TRBJ2-2, reads DGGITQSPKYLFRKEGQNVTLSCEQNLNHDAMYWYRQDPGQGLRLIYYSQIVNDFQKGDIAEGYSVSREKKESFPLTVTSAQKNPTAFYLCASSIGGTGELFFGEGSRLTVL.

The rearrangement uses TRBV28 and TRBJ2-5; D might be TRBD1 or TRBD2, each matching 6 bases. The CDR3 spans 14 residues. V lost 6 bases and J 1 base, leaving 12 bases between the germline ends. CDR1 is MDHEN, CDR2 SYDVKM, per germline. CDR3 sequence: CASSVGGAQETQYF. Written as DNA, the CDR3 is TGTGCCAGCAGCGTGGGGGGCGCCCAAGAGACCCAGTACTTC.

The chain has TRBV29-1 and TRBJ1-5; unclear D gene. Germline values: CDR1 SQVTM, CDR2 ANQGSEA. This CDR3 comprises 13 residues. Trimming removed 7 bases at V and 4 bases at J, with 14 bases between. CDR3 sequence reads: CSAGSGLNQPQHF. CDR3 nucleotides: TGCAGCGCGGGGTCTGGCCTTAATCAGCCCCAGCATTTT.

Note on this clone: The same CDR3 can be traced to other DNA sequences in this sample. The rearrangement links TRBV18 to TRBJ1-1; no clear D. This CDR3 has 13 amino acids. Per the germline V gene, CDR1 is KGHSH and CDR2 is LQKENI. With 2 bases removed from V and 0 bases from J, the gap between germline ends came to 4 bases. Here the CDR3 reads CASSPGLNTEAFF. The CDR3 DNA sequence: TGTGCCAGCTCACCAGGACTGAACACTGAAGCTTTCTTT.

The CDR3 nucleotides read TGCGCCAGCAGCGCACTAGCGGGGACTGGGGGTGGGTCTACGCAGTATTTT. It encodes CASSALAGTGGGSTQYF. V usage is TRBV10-2 and J usage is TRBJ2-3; 10 nucleotides align to TRBD2. Germline V gene lookup returns CDR1 WSHSY and CDR2 SAAADI. V lost 6 bases, J lost 8 bases, and 17 bases stayed unmatched. The CDR3 consists of 17 residues.

In this sample, this clone turned up once. This sequence joins TRBV16 and TRBJ2-7; 7 nucleotides line up with TRBD2. The V gene's germline CDR1 is KGHSY and CDR2 FQNENV. The trim removed 2 bases at V and 6 bases at J, leaving 1 base unmatched. The CDR3 totals 12 residues. CDR3 protein: CASSQGGGEQYF. The CDR3 nucleotides read TGTGCCAGCAGCCAAGGGGGGGGCGAGCAGTACTTC.

This clone was counted a few times. This rearrangement joins TRBV11-3 to TRBJ2-3, with 9 bases fitting TRBD2. V shed 2 bases and J 2 bases; nucleotides not matched to a gene: 5. The CDR3 extends over 16 amino acids. Germline CDR1 SGHNT, CDR2 YENEEA. The CDR3 region has the DNA TGTGCCAGCAGCTTATCCGGGACTAGCAACACAGATACGCAGTATTTT. Translating it yields CASSLSGTSNTDTQYF.